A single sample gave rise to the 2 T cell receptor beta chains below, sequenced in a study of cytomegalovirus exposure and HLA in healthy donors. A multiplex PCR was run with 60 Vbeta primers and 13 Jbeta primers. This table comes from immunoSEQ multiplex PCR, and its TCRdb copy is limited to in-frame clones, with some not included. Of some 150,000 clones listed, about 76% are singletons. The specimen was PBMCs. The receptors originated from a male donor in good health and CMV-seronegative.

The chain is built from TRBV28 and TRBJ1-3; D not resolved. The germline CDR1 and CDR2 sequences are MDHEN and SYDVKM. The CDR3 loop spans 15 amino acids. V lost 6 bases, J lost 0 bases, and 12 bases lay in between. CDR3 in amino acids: CASRAGLPSGNTIYF. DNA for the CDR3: TGTGCCAGCAGGGCTGGACTGCCCTCTGGAAACACCATATATTTT. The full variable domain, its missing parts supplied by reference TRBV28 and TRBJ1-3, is DVKVTQSSRYLVKRTGEKVFLECVQDMDHENMFWYRQDPGLGLRLIYFSYDVKMKEKGDIPEGYSVSREKKERFSLILESASTNQTSMYLCASRAGLPSGNTIYFGEGSWLTVV.

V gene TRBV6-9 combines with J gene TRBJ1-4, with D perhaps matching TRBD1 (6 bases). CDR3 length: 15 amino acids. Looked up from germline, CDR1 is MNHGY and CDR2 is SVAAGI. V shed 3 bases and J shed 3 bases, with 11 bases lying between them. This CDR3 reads CASSYPTGPNEKLFF. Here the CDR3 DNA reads TGTGCCAGCAGTTACCCCACAGGGCCTAATGAAAAACTGTTTTTT.